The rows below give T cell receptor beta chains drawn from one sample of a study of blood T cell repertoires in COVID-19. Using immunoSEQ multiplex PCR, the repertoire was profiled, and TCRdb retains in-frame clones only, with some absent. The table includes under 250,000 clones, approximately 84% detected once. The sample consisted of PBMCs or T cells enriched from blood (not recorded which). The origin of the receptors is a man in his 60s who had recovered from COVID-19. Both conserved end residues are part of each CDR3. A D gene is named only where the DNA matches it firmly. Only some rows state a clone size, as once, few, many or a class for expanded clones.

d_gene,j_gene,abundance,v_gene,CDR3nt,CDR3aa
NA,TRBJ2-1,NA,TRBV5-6,TGTGCCAGCAGCTTGGTGTTTGGGGCTGGTGAGCAGTTCTTC,CASSLVFGAGEQFF
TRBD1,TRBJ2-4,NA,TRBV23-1,TGCGCCAGCAGTCACAAAGCCAGGGGGCCCAAAAACATTCAGTACTTC,CASSHKARGPKNIQYF
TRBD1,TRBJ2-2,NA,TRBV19,TGTGCCAGTAGTATCCCTGACAGGGGGAACACCGGGGAGCTGTTTTTT,CASSIPDRGNTGELFF
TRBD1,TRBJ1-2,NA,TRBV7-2,TGTGCCAGCAGCTTAGTCGAGGGGGCCAACTATGGCTACACCTTC,CASSLVEGANYGYTF
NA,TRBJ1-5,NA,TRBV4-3,TGCGCCAGCAGCCAAGACAGGGTCAATCAGCCCCAGCATTTT,CASSQDRVNQPQHF
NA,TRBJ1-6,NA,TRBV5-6,TGTGCCAGCAGCTTGGGGCAGGGATACGATAATTCACCCCTCCACTTT,CASSLGQGYDNSPLHF
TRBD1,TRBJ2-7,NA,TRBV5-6,TGTGCCAGCAGCTACGGGACAGCCTCCTACGAGCAGTACTTC,CASSYGTASYEQYF
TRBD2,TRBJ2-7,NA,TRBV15,TGTGCCACCAGCAGAGAGACTAGCAGTTACGAGCAGTACTTC,CATSRETSSYEQYF
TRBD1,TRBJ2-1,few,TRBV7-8,TGTGCCAGCAGCTTAGTCACTGTTGGGACAGGGGACTTCTTC,CASSLVTVGTGDFF
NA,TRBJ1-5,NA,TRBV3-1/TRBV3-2,TGTGCCAGCAGCCAAGGTTCGGTAGCTCAGCCCCAGCATTTT,CASSQGSVAQPQHF
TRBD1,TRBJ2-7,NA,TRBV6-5,TGTGCCAGCAGACCTCGTCGGGACAGGGGCCACGAGCAGTACTTC,CASRPRRDRGHEQYF
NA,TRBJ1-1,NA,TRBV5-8,TGTGCCAGCAGCTTTGGGGGGGCGCTCAGCGGGCTTGAAGCTTTCTTT,CASSFGGALSGLEAFF